A single sample is the source of the 14 T cell receptor beta chains below, sequenced in a study of blood T cell repertoires in COVID-19. The table came from immunoSEQ multiplex PCR; TCRdb's copy has only in-frame clones and leaves some out. The data show 55,000 to 80,000 clones, around 87% seen once. What was sequenced was peripheral blood. These receptors all come from a human donor in a cohort sampled during active COVID-19.

The chain combines TRBV5-8 with TRBJ1-2, with TRBD1 matching over 8 bases. This CDR3 has 15 residues. The V segment lost 4 bases and the J segment 4 bases; nucleotides outside the gene matches: 9. Germline values: CDR1 SGHTS, CDR2 YDEGEE. The CDR3 coding sequence is TGTGCCAGCAGCCCGGGGACAGGCGAGGTCTATGGCTACACCTTC. Protein: CASSPGTGEVYGYTF.

The genes are TRBV6-6 and TRBJ2-1; 7 bases match TRBD1. V shed 8 bases, J shed 5 bases, and the junction held 12 bases outside the gene matches. This CDR3 region has 15 residues. CDR1 and CDR2 (germline): MNHNY, SVGAGI (reference sequence). The CDR3 nucleotides read TGTGCCAGCGTACAGGGGTTTAATGGGGACAATGAGCAGTTCTTC. It yields the protein CASVQGFNGDNEQFF.

The chain combines TRBV10-2 with TRBJ2-7; 10 bases align to TRBD2. V was pared by 7 bases and J by 2 bases, with 8 bases of the junction left unmatched. CDR3 length: 15 residues. Germline V gene sequence: CDR1 WSHSY, CDR2 SAAADI. CDR3 loop: CASKISGGTPYEQYF. CDR3 bases: TGCGCCAGCAAAATTAGCGGGGGGACCCCCTACGAGCAGTACTTC.

V is TRBV5-4 and J is TRBJ1-1, with D hard to call. V was pared by 4 bases and J by 5 bases, with 9 bases between. Germline CDR1 SGHNT, CDR2 YYREEE (reference sequence). This CDR3 has 12 amino acids. The CDR3 here is CASSPRETEAFF. CDR3 DNA sequence: TGTGCCAGCAGCCCTCGCGAGACTGAAGCTTTCTTT.

The rearrangement joins TRBV7-9 to TRBJ1-6; D remains ambiguous. The CDR3 loop spans 13 amino acids. V shed 3 bases and J shed 7 bases, with 7 bases lying between them. Germline values: CDR1 SEHNR, CDR2 FQNEAQ (reference sequence). The CDR3 region has the DNA TGTGCCAGCAGCTTGGAGGAAAATTCACCCCTCCACTTT. Translated: CASSLEENSPLHF. Filled out from reference TRBV7-9 and TRBJ1-6, the complete variable domain reads DTGVSQNPRHKITKRGQNVTFRCDPISEHNRLYWYRQTLGQGPEFLTYFQNEAQLEKSRLLSDRFSAERPKGSFSTLEIQRTEQGDSAMYLCASSLEENSPLHFGNGTRLTVT.

The V gene is TRBV27, the J gene TRBJ2-1, with a tentative D call TRBD2 (5 bases). The ends were cut back, 1 base at V and 6 bases at J, with 16 bases in the middle. This CDR3 has 16 amino acids. Germline V lookup: CDR1 MNHEY, CDR2 SMNVEV (reference sequence). The chain's CDR3 is CASSLWSLAIGNEQFF. In DNA form, the CDR3 reads TGTGCCAGCAGTTTATGGTCGCTAGCTATCGGCAATGAGCAGTTCTTC.

This chain uses TRBV30 with TRBJ2-3; 8 bases agree with TRBD2. CDR1 and CDR2 from the germline V gene are GTSNPN and SVGIG (reference sequence). Trimming removed 5 bases from V and 6 bases from J; junction bases left unmatched: 7. This CDR3 contains 13 residues. The CDR3 is CAWGSGRTDTQYF. The CDR3, as DNA: TGTGCCTGGGGGAGCGGGAGAACCGATACGCAGTATTTT. The full variable domain, in which reference TRBV30 and TRBJ2-3 provide the parts outside the CDR3, is SQTIHQWPATLVQPVGSPLSLECTVEGTSNPNLYWYRQAAGRGLQLLFYSVGIGQISSEVPQNLSASRPQDRQFILSSKKLLLSDSGFYLCAWGSGRTDTQYFGPGTRLTVL.

V gene TRBV10-1 combines with J gene TRBJ2-4, with D perhaps matching TRBD1 (6 bases). CDR3 size: 13 residues. With 3 bases removed from V and 10 bases from J, the gap between germline ends came to 13 bases. Germline CDR1 reads WNHNN; CDR2 reads SYGVQD (reference sequence). This chain's CDR3 is CASSEAGADIQYF. In DNA form, the CDR3 reads TGCGCCAGCAGTGAAGCAGGGGCTGATATTCAGTACTTC.

This chain joins TRBV6-5 and TRBJ2-6; no reliable D call. The CDR3 is 13 residues long. V gave up 8 bases and J gave up 0 bases, with 5 bases separating them. Per germline, CDR1 MNHEY and CDR2 SVGAGI. This chain's CDR3 is CASLYSGANVLTF. The CDR3 DNA reads TGTGCCAGCCTGTACTCTGGGGCCAACGTCCTGACTTTC.

This rearrangement joins TRBV5-6 to TRBJ1-2; 8 bases agree with TRBD1. Germline V CDR1 and CDR2: SGHDT, YYEEEE. V was clipped by 3 bases and J by 8 bases; unmatched bases: 6. This CDR3 spans 13 amino acids. CDR3 loop: CASSYGQGDGYTF. CDR3 DNA sequence: TGTGCCAGCAGCTACGGACAGGGAGACGGCTACACCTTC.

V and J are TRBV7-2 and TRBJ2-3; 11 positions agree with TRBD2. Trimming took 5 bases from V and 8 from J; bases not matched to a gene: 6. CDR1 and CDR2 from the germline V gene are SGHTA and FQGNSA. The CDR3 is 14 amino acids. The CDR3, as DNA: TGTGCCAGCAGCGTACTAGCGGGGGAGGGTACGCAGTATTTT. It codes for CASSVLAGEGTQYF.

This clone is a singleton in its sample. V is TRBV6-5 and J is TRBJ1-2; 7 nucleotides match TRBD1. The J segment lost 2 bases and the V segment lost 5 bases, leaving 8 bases of the junction unmatched. The CDR3 is 15 amino acids. Looked up from germline, CDR1 is MNHEY and CDR2 is SVGAGI. The CDR3 reads CASSPPVQGNYGYTF. CDR3 coding DNA: TGTGCCAGCAGTCCACCTGTACAGGGGAACTATGGCTACACCTTC.

This clone was picked up one time. The chain carries TRBV7-4 and TRBJ1-5; possible D gene TRBD1, 6 bases. The germline V and J ends were trimmed by 1 base and 2 bases, with 18 bases remaining between them. The germline V gene encodes CDR1 SGHVT and CDR2 SQSDAQ. This CDR3 has 18 residues. CDR3 sequence: CASSLVGGAIECNQPQHF. The CDR3 nucleotides are TGTGCCAGCAGCTTAGTCGGGGGGGCAATAGAATGCAATCAGCCCCAGCATTTT.

This chain uses TRBV6-5 with TRBJ2-7; D is possibly TRBD2 (5 bases). Trimming left V 0 bases short and J 0 bases short, with 9 bases between. The CDR3 consists of 15 residues. Looked up from germline, CDR1 is MNHEY and CDR2 is SVGAGI. CDR3 DNA sequence: TGTGCCAGCAGTTACTCCCTAGCTGACTCCTACGAGCAGTACTTC. This sequence encodes CASSYSLADSYEQYF.